This is a list of T cell receptor beta chains from one sample in a study of T-cell reconstitution after alpha-beta-depleted transplantation in children. TCRdb re-called the PCR reads with MiXCR, one entry per CDR3 protein. The data contain 600,000 to 700,000 distinct CDR3 sequences, approximately 17% of them singletons. Sequencing was performed on PBMCs from the stem cell graft donor, taken from the stem cell graft. These receptors all come from a human donor who donated a stem cell graft to a child with acute myeloid leukemia. The CDR3 runs from the conserved cysteine through the conserved F or W. D genes are given only for firm matches. Part of the rows lack a size; the others show once, few, many or a class for expanded clones.

v_call	clone_size	j_call	d_call	cdr3_aa	cdr3_nt
TRBV20-1	many	TRBJ2-1	NA	CSARWGASYNEQFF	TGCAGTGCCAGGTGGGGGGCCTCCTACAATGAGCAGTTCTTC
TRBV20-1	few	TRBJ2-5	NA	CSARDATPEASPGEETQYF	TGCAGTGCTAGAGATGCCACACCGGAAGCGTCGCCGGGAGAAGAGACCCAGTACTTC
TRBV2	NA	TRBJ1-3	NA	CASRSGTNTIYF	TGTGCCAGCAGGTCAGGGACTAACACCATATATTTT
TRBV27	many	TRBJ2-5	NA	CASSLISGEETQYF	TGTGCCAGCAGTTTAATTAGCGGTGAAGAGACCCAGTACTTC
TRBV11-1	once	TRBJ2-3	NA	CASSSPQNSTDTQYF	TGTGCCAGCAGCTCCCCCCAGAACAGCACAGATACGCAGTATTTT
TRBV7-8	NA	TRBJ2-3	TRBD2	CASSLDETSYTQYF	TGTGCCAGCAGCTTAGACGAGACTAGCTATACGCAGTATTTT
TRBV7-9	NA	TRBJ1-1	NA	CASSLLGQNTEAFF	TGTGCCAGCAGCTTACTAGGACAGAACACTGAAGCTTTCTTT
TRBV2	few	TRBJ2-7	NA	CASTLTGSYEQYF	TGTGCCAGCACCTTAACAGGGAGTTACGAGCAGTACTTC
TRBV5-1	few	TRBJ2-3	TRBD1	CASSLNTGGTDTQYF	TGCGCCAGCAGCTTGAACACAGGGGGGACAGATACGCAGTATTTT
TRBV20-1	many	TRBJ1-2	TRBD1	CSAAGTGGTNYGYTF	TGCAGTGCTGCTGGGACAGGGGGTACAAACTATGGCTACACCTTC
TRBV5-1	few	TRBJ2-7	NA	CASSGGDDEQYF	TGCGCCAGCAGCGGCGGGGACGACGAGCAGTACTTC
TRBV29-1	many	TRBJ2-3	NA	CSDQGDTQYF	TGCAGCGACCAGGGAGATACGCAGTATTTT
TRBV20-1	many	TRBJ2-3	TRBD1	CSARDPDRGYTDTQYF	TGCAGTGCTAGAGATCCGGACAGGGGATACACAGATACGCAGTATTTT
TRBV20-1	NA	TRBJ1-6	NA	CSARPSRSYNSPLHF	TGCAGTGCTAGACCCTCCCGCTCCTATAATTCACCCCTCCACTTT
TRBV9	few	TRBJ1-1	NA	CASSVGGGPEAFF	TGTGCCAGCAGCGTAGGGGGGGGCCCTGAAGCTTTCTTT
TRBV20-1	many	TRBJ2-6	NA	CSAAPRGPSGANVLTF	TGCAGTGCCGCTCCTCGGGGACCCTCTGGGGCCAACGTCCTGACTTTC
TRBV6-1	many	TRBJ1-1	TRBD1	CASSTDRGGTEAFF	TGTGCCAGCAGCACGGACAGGGGGGGAACTGAAGCTTTCTTT
TRBV11-3	few	TRBJ2-3	NA	CASSPAFSGGRIDTQYF	TGTGCCAGCAGCCCCGCTTTCTCCGGGGGCCGTATAGATACGCAGTATTTT
TRBV30	many	TRBJ2-3	TRBD1	CAWSTGALTRTDTQYF	TGTGCCTGGAGTACAGGGGCGCTGACTCGCACAGATACGCAGTATTTT
TRBV11-1	NA	TRBJ1-5	NA	CASSHGQWGGRGNQPQHF	TGTGCCAGCAGCCACGGCCAGTGGGGGGGTAGGGGCAATCAGCCCCAGCATTTT
TRBV15	NA	TRBJ2-3	TRBD2	CATSRAGRGVSTDTQYF	TGTGCCACCAGCAGAGCCGGGCGGGGGGTTAGCACAGATACGCAGTATTTT
TRBV5-1	few	TRBJ2-1	TRBD2	CASGLGGNYNEQFF	TGCGCCAGCGGCTTGGGGGGGAACTACAATGAGCAGTTCTTC
TRBV20-1	many	TRBJ1-5	TRBD1	CSAREHRGLVNQPQHF	TGCAGTGCTAGGGAGCACAGGGGGCTCGTAAATCAGCCCCAGCATTTT
TRBV20-1	many	TRBJ2-7	NA	CSASRGRNSYEQYF	TGCAGTGCTAGTAGGGGGAGGAACTCCTACGAGCAGTACTTC
TRBV12-3/TRBV12-4	many	TRBJ2-5	NA	CASTSGGETQYF	TGTGCCAGCACCTCAGGTGGGGAGACCCAGTACTTC
TRBV20-1	many	TRBJ1-4	TRBD1	CSAASDREGGEKLFF	TGCAGTGCTGCTTCGGACAGGGAGGGTGGTGAAAAACTGTTTTTT
TRBV20-1	few	TRBJ2-5	TRBD2	CSATPTSGGQETQYF	TGCAGTGCAACCCCGACTAGCGGGGGACAAGAGACCCAGTACTTC
TRBV7-9	NA	TRBJ2-1	NA	CASSLLLSGGNEQFF	TGTGCCAGCAGCCTCCTCCTAAGTGGGGGGAATGAGCAGTTCTTC
TRBV5-1	many	TRBJ2-2	NA	CASSYRKEEMFF	TGCGCCAGCAGCTACCGGAAGGAGGAAATGTTTTTT
TRBV7-1	NA	TRBJ2-3	TRBD1	CASSSLSGGIGNTQYF	TGTGCTAGCAGCTCACTCTCAGGGGGCATCGGGAATACGCAGTATTTT
TRBV29-1	many	TRBJ2-4	TRBD1	CSVGRTGDIQYF	TGCAGCGTTGGGCGGACAGGTGACATTCAGTACTTC
TRBV7-2	NA	TRBJ1-1	NA	CASSFRRGNTEAFF	TGTGCCAGCAGCTTTCGAAGGGGGAACACTGAAGCTTTCTTT
TRBV20-1	few	TRBJ1-6	TRBD1	CSAPGTGNSPLHF	TGCAGTGCTCCCGGGACAGGGAATTCACCCCTCCACTTT
TRBV9	NA	TRBJ1-6	NA	CASSVYDGNSPLHF	TGTGCCAGCAGCGTTTATGATGGGAATTCACCCCTCCACTTT
TRBV5-6	few	TRBJ2-2	NA	CASSFGDRLDTGELFF	TGTGCCAGCAGCTTTGGTGACAGGTTAGACACCGGGGAGCTGTTTTTT
TRBV9	NA	TRBJ2-7	NA	CASSVGGARSYEQYF	TGTGCCAGCAGCGTAGGCGGGGCCCGCTCCTACGAGCAGTACTTC
TRBV15	many	TRBJ1-5	NA	CATSERLNNQPQHF	TGTGCCACCAGCGAGCGCTTGAACAATCAGCCCCAGCATTTT
TRBV7-2	many	TRBJ2-7	NA	CASSFDRFNEQYF	TGTGCCAGCAGCTTTGACAGGTTCAACGAGCAGTACTTC
TRBV29-1	many	TRBJ1-4	TRBD1	CSVDQGTGDRWGDEKLFF	TGCAGCGTTGATCAAGGGACAGGTGATCGGTGGGGCGATGAAAAACTGTTTTTT
TRBV29-1	many	TRBJ2-7	TRBD1	CSVTGAGSYEQYF	TGCAGCGTCACAGGGGCTGGGTCCTACGAGCAGTACTTC
TRBV20-1	few	TRBJ1-5	NA	CSAGPIDSSNQPQHF	TGCAGTGCTGGGCCCATCGACAGTAGCAATCAGCCCCAGCATTTT
TRBV20-1	many	TRBJ2-1	TRBD1	CSATGTGLPENEQFF	TGCAGTGCCACCGGGACAGGTCTACCGGAGAATGAGCAGTTCTTC
TRBV28	once	TRBJ1-1	NA	CASSPPWGTEAFF	TGTGCCAGCAGTCCCCCTTGGGGCACTGAAGCTTTCTTT
TRBV7-2	many	TRBJ2-1	TRBD2	CASSHGLAGFNEQFF	TGTGCCAGCAGCCACGGACTAGCGGGCTTCAATGAGCAGTTCTTC
TRBV7-6	few	TRBJ2-1	TRBD1	CASSLGTGIKFF	TGTGCCAGCAGCTTAGGGACAGGAATTAAGTTCTTC
TRBV5-1	NA	TRBJ2-1	TRBD2	CASSFSGGQYNDQFF	TGCGCCAGCAGCTTTAGCGGGGGGCAGTACAATGACCAGTTCTTC